This TCR beta chain was profiled in a study of liver allograft versus peripheral blood T cells. Study-wide background: The study compared liver allograft T cell receptor repertoires against peripheral blood repertoires of liver transplant recipients.

Using its own MiXCR run on the reads, TCRdb lists one record per CDR3 protein. Among around 4,000 distinct CDR3 sequences listed, approximately 15% were seen once. This clonotype is classed as medium-sized. The CDR3 length is 15 residues. V was shortened by 1 base and J by 2 bases, with 11 bases between the two germline ends. From germline, CDR1 is MNHNS and CDR2 SASEGT. The chain has TRBV6-1 and TRBJ1-1; D is uncertain. This sequence originates from a human patient who had a liver transplant. Part of the T cell pool may stem from the graft donor. The CDR3 coding sequence is TGTGCCAGCAGTGAAGAAAAACAAGGAAACACTGAAGCTTTCTTT. Translation gives CASSEEKQGNTEAFF.